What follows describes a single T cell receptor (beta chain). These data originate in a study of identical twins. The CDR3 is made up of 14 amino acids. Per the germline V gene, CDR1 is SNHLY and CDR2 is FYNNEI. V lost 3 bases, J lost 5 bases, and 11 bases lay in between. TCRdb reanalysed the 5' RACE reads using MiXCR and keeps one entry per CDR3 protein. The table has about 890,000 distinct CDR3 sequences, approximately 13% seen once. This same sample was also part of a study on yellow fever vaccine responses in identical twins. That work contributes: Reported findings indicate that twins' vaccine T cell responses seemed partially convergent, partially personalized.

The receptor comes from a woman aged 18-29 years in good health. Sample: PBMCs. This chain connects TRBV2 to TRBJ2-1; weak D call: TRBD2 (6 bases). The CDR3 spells CASSDSGTDNEQFF. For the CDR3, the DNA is TGTGCCAGCAGTGATTCAGGGACTGACAATGAGCAGTTCTTC.